Listed below are T cell receptor beta chains from one sample, sequenced in a study of post-analysis software for immune sequencing data. TCRdb ran MiXCR on the PCR reads and lists one entry per CDR3 protein. The sample consists of hundreds of thousands of distinct CDR3 sequences, 30% to 45% of them appearing once. The sequencing sample was made of blood. These receptor sequences come from a girl aged 10 to 17 with multiple sclerosis. The CDR3 runs from the conserved cysteine through the conserved F or W. Each record gives: V gene, J gene, CDR3 protein.

TRBV29-1	TRBJ2-2	CSVEGQGNTGELFF
TRBV6-2/TRBV6-3	TRBJ1-5	CASSYSYRSNQPQHF
TRBV5-5	TRBJ1-1	CASSLPGGRGSSMNTEAFF
TRBV29-1	TRBJ1-1	CSAHREKNTEAFF
TRBV12-3/TRBV12-4	TRBJ2-1	CASTPRTGEQFF
TRBV6-2/TRBV6-3	.	CASSYSFLLSYEQYF
TRBV12-3/TRBV12-4	TRBJ2-3	CASSFRDIGIGDTQYF
TRBV4-3	TRBJ2-1	CASSQEVDPGRRQFF
TRBV4-2	TRBJ2-3	CASSPGVAGKNSDTQYF
TRBV7-9	.	CASSLVYRDEQYF
TRBV10-3	TRBJ2-3	CAISAQPPDTDTQYF
TRBV6-5	TRBJ1-2	CASSRVGEGYTF
TRBV9	TRBJ2-5	CASSFTTGGMETQYF
TRBV20-1	TRBJ1-1	CSAYDRGLWLTEAFF
TRBV24-1	TRBJ1-2	CATSRGREDGYTF
TRBV7-4	TRBJ2-7	CASSLAGGSTTYEQYF
TRBV12-3/TRBV12-4	TRBJ1-2	CASSPGPYGYTF
TRBV12-3/TRBV12-4	TRBJ1-4	CAGKRTGGNEKLFF
TRBV29-1	TRBJ1-2	CSVYNAYPNYGYTF
TRBV30	TRBJ1-6	CAWSGTGDSPLHF
TRBV19	TRBJ1-1	CASSILGSGKNTEAFF
TRBV4-1	TRBJ2-7	CASSQVWGQTYEQYF
TRBV12-3/TRBV12-4	TRBJ2-7	CASSPARGGEQYF
TRBV12-5	TRBJ2-5	CASGLVPSGARETQYF
TRBV11-2	TRBJ2-7	CASSLYTSGRSEQYF
TRBV7-2	TRBJ1-2	CASSFSSRSNYGYTF
TRBV28	TRBJ2-1	CASTTGGAGDNYNEQFF
TRBV28	TRBJ2-1	CASSLHSGDEQFF
TRBV19	TRBJ1-1	CASSPLTGDATEAFF
TRBV10-3	TRBJ2-2	CATRDSANAGELFF
TRBV27	TRBJ1-2	CASRKLGDYGYTF